One and the same sample provided the 28 T cell receptor beta chains below, sequenced in a study of tumor and adjacent non-tumor tissue in lung cancer. Three rounds of nested PCR, following a modified ARM-PCR protocol, produced the TCRbeta library. TCRdb ran MiXCR on the multiplex PCR reads and lists one entry per CDR3 protein. The table has roughly 200,000 distinct CDR3 sequences, about 76% seen once. RNA was extracted from bulk tissue without any cell sorting. The sequencing sample was made of lung tumor tissue. Receptors were obtained from a man aged 60 to 75 with non-small cell lung cancer.

In its sample, this clonotype was seen once. One base away lies a much larger clone, so this may be a sequencing read error. The gene calls are TRBV6-5 and TRBJ1-4; TRBD1 might be the D (5 bases). CDR1 and CDR2 (germline): MNHEY, SVGAGI. The CDR3 loop spans 15 amino acids. Trimming took 7 bases from V and 8 from J, leaving 20 bases between them. The CDR3 is CASTQRGDGREKLFF. The DNA for the CDR3 is TGTGCCAGCACCCAGAGAGGGGACGGTCGAGAAAAACTGTTTTTT.

To note about this clonotype: A single base separates this from a much larger clone, so it may be a read error. The J gene is TRBJ1-5, the V gene TRBV20-1; D might be TRBD1 (6 bases). The length of the CDR3 is 14 residues. Per germline, CDR1 DFQATT and CDR2 SNEGSKA (reference sequence). The CDR3 reads CNASVGTKNQPQHF. The CDR3, as DNA: TGCAATGCTAGCGTCGGGACAAAGAATCAGCCCCAGCATTTT.

CDR3 nucleotides: TGTGCCAGCAGCTCTAGTAGCGGGATCTACAATGAGCAGTTCTTC. This translates into CASSSSSGIYNEQFF. This sequence joins TRBV6-5 and TRBJ2-1; TRBD2 agrees at 8 bases. Unmatched junction bases numbered 7, after V lost 6 bases and J lost 3 bases. The V gene's germline CDR1 is MNHEY and CDR2 SVGAGI. The CDR3 extends over 15 amino acids.

As to this clonotype: The junction departs from germline at one end; a sequencing error may be responsible. The chain carries TRBV11-1 and TRBJ2-3, with unresolved D. Germline CDR1 is SGHAT and CDR2 is FQDESV (reference sequence). The CDR3 is made up of 14 amino acids. As DNA, the CDR3 is TGTGCCAGCAGCTCCAGACTGAGCACAGATACGCCGTATTTT. Translation gives CASSSRLSTDTPYF.

Of note for this clonotype: At one end, the junction sequence differs from germline, possibly due to a read error. This chain connects TRBV20-1 to TRBJ1-1; 7 bases fit TRBD1. CDR3 length: 14 residues. Per germline, CDR1 DFQATT and CDR2 SNEGSKA (reference sequence). The CDR3 DNA reads as TGCAGTGCTAGCAAGGCAGGGGGTGCCACTGAAACTTTCTTT. Amino acid sequence: CSASKAGGATETFF.

The J gene is TRBJ1-5, the V gene TRBV28; a possible D gene is TRBD1 (6 bases). Germline values: CDR1 MDHEN, CDR2 SYDVKM. V was clipped by 5 bases and J by 0 bases, with 14 bases between them. The CDR3 is made up of 16 amino acids. This chain's CDR3 is CASSSTGLISNQPQHF. The CDR3 DNA follows: TGTGCCAGCAGTAGCACAGGGTTAATTAGCAATCAGCCCCAGCATTTT.

The chain joins TRBV11-3 to TRBJ2-1; 8 bases line up with TRBD2. This CDR3 spans 16 amino acids. The germline V gene encodes CDR1 SGHNT and CDR2 YENEEA. The CDR3 region has the DNA TGTGTCATCAGCTCAGTTCGGCGGGGGGTCTACAATGAGCAGTTCTTC. This sequence encodes CVISSVRRGVYNEQFF.

Points on this clonotype: The missing conserved phenylalanine or tryptophan at the end of this CDR3 makes a read error likely. The chain links TRBV10-2 to TRBJ2-1; no definite D call. This CDR3 has 13 amino acids. The germline V gene encodes CDR1 WSHSY and CDR2 SAAADI. The germline V and J ends were trimmed by 5 bases and 4 bases, with 9 bases remaining between them. The CDR3 DNA reads TGCGCCAGCAGTCCGGAAGTGTACAATGAGCAGTTCCTC. Protein product: CASSPEVYNEQFL.

This clonotype was seen only a few times. The chain combines TRBV6-5 with TRBJ1-4; D remains ambiguous. This CDR3 comprises 13 residues. Germline V gene lookup returns CDR1 MNHEY and CDR2 SVGAGI. The V gene lost 7 bases and the J gene lost 8 bases, with 14 bases spanning the gap. In DNA form, the CDR3 reads TGTGCCAGCACTTTATCTTTGGGGGAAAAACTGTTTTTT. Its translation is CASTLSLGEKLFF.

Many counts were recorded for this clonotype. The gene calls are TRBV4-2 and TRBJ1-5; D is unresolved. Trimming stripped 1 base from V and 4 bases from J, with 8 bases between. Germline values: CDR1 LGHNA, CDR2 YNFKEQ. CDR3 length equals 14 residues. The CDR3 DNA reads TGTGCCAGCAGCCAAGTCGATGAAAATCAGCCCCAGCATTTT. This encodes CASSQVDENQPQHF.

A note on this clonotype: Relative to the germline gene, one junction end is altered; a read error may explain this. The chain uses TRBV11-2 and TRBJ2-5, with 11 bases that match TRBD2. The CDR3 length is 17 residues. Germline V gene data show CDR1 as SGHAT and CDR2 as FQNNGV. The CDR3 DNA follows: TGTACCAGCAGCTTAGATCTAGGACTAGCGGGTCAAGAGATCCAGTACTTC. Translating gives CTSSLDLGLAGQEIQYF.

This clonotype was picked up one time. A read error may account for a junction end that differs from germline. The chain employs TRBV6-1 and TRBJ1-5, with D uncertain. The germline CDR1 and CDR2 sequences are MNHNS and SASEGT. The CDR3 extends over 15 amino acids. Here the CDR3 reads CANSSERVVNQPQHF. CDR3 sequence (DNA): TGTGCCAACAGTTCGGAGAGGGTAGTGAATCAGCCCCAGCATTTT.

This clonotype was seen at least ten times. The chain has TRBV11-2 and TRBJ2-3; D is uncertain. The CDR3 totals 12 residues. Trimming pared 3 bases from V and 0 bases from J, leaving 1 base between. Germline V gives CDR1 SGHAT, CDR2 FQNNGV. CDR3 coding DNA: TGTGCCAGCAGCTTGAGCACAGATACGCAGTATTTT. Translation: CASSLSTDTQYF.

A single count supports this clonotype. The chain is built from TRBV4-1 and TRBJ2-5, with 11 bases identical to TRBD1. The CDR3 extends over 18 amino acids. Germline V gene lookup returns CDR1 MGHRA and CDR2 YSYEKL. V lost 0 bases, J lost 5 bases, and 11 bases stayed unmatched. The CDR3 DNA follows: TGCGCCAGCAGCCAAGAAGGCGCCGGGACAGGGGGTCGGGAGACCCAGTACTTC. The encoded protein is CASSQEGAGTGGRETQYF.

In regard to this clonotype: At one boundary the junction diverges from the germline segment, which might be a read error. The chain has TRBV7-9 and TRBJ2-7, with D possibly matching TRBD2 (6 bases). This CDR3 has 14 residues. The V gene's germline CDR1 is SEHNR and CDR2 FQNEAQ (reference sequence). The CDR3 here is CANSRDFRSYEQYF. The CDR3 nucleotides read TGTGCCAACAGCAGGGACTTCAGGAGCTACGAGCAGTACTTC.

Notes on this clonotype: Because the CDR3 is missing its conserved closing phenylalanine or tryptophan, this is likely a read error. The chain joins TRBV20-1 to TRBJ1-5, with D uncertain. The CDR3 contains 16 residues. CDR1 DFQATT and CDR2 SNEGSKA come from the germline V gene (reference sequence). V gave up 0 bases and J gave up 0 bases, with 12 bases separating them. CDR3 nucleotide sequence: TGCAGTGCTAGAGATCAAATTGATTTTAGCAATCAGCCCCAGCATTAT. Protein sequence: CSARDQIDFSNQPQHY.

On this clonotype: One end of the junction fails to match germline, which may point to a read error. The rearrangement links TRBV5-4 to TRBJ2-3; no clear D gene. Germline V CDR1 and CDR2: SGHNT, YYREEE (reference sequence). The CDR3 has 15 residues. The CDR3 nucleotides read TGTGCCAGCAGCTTTGGCAGGAGCTACACAGATATGCAGTATTTT. Translation gives CASSFGRSYTDMQYF.

With regard to this clonotype: Since no conserved phenylalanine or tryptophan closes the CDR3, a read error is the likely cause. The V call is TRBV20-1, the J call TRBJ1-3; TRBD1 is a possible D gene (5 bases). V lost 5 bases to trimming and J lost 0 bases, with 20 bases between them. Germline assignment: CDR1 DFQATT and CDR2 SNEGSKA (reference sequence). The CDR3 is 17 amino acids. The CDR3 spells CSAPGSAGASSGNTIYL. CDR3 DNA: TGCAGTGCTCCTGGCTCGGCCGGGGCCAGCTCTGGAAACACCATATATTTG.

Comment on this clonotype: A read error may explain this, as a much larger clone is one base away. The chain links TRBV20-1 to TRBJ1-5; the match to TRBD1 covers 8 bases. The CDR3 covers 15 residues. Germline loops: CDR1 DFQATT, CDR2 SNEGSKA (reference sequence). CDR3 bases: TGCAGTGCTAGTGTTCCAGGGGGCAAGACTCAGTCCCAGCATTTT. This translates into CSASVPGGKTQSQHF.

In the case of this clonotype: Because it lacks the conserved phenylalanine or tryptophan at the end, this CDR3 is likely a read error. This rearrangement joins TRBV11-1 to TRBJ1-4; the D is unclear. The V end lost 9 bases, the J end lost 7 bases, and 21 bases lay between the germline ends. The CDR3 is 15 amino acids. From germline, CDR1 is SGHAT and CDR2 FQDESV (reference sequence). Here the CDR3 DNA reads TGTGCCAGTAACCCTCGCCGGGAGGCGTCTGAAAAACTGTTTTCT. As protein: CASNPRREASEKLFS.

Points on this clonotype: The junction departs from germline at one end; a sequencing error may be responsible. V is TRBV11-2 and J is TRBJ1-4, with D uncertain. Germline assignment: CDR1 SGHAT and CDR2 FQNNGV. This CDR3 is 13 amino acids long. The CDR3 DNA reads TGTGCCAGCAACACCGGACTGAATGAAAAACTGGCTTTT. It encodes CASNTGLNEKLAF.

Comment on this clonotype: One junction end disagrees with the germline gene, perhaps due to a read error. The rearrangement links TRBV11-1 to TRBJ2-4; TRBD1 matches 8 bases. Germline CDR1 SGHAT, CDR2 FQDESV (reference sequence). This CDR3 has 15 residues. The DNA of the CDR3 is TGTGCCAGCAGCGATCGGGTGGACAGGGTTAACATTCAGTATTTC. Protein product: CASSDRVDRVNIQYF.

A word on this clonotype: A much larger clone is a single base away; this may be a read error. The chain carries TRBV11-3 and TRBJ2-2; 10 nucleotides align to TRBD1. The CDR3 loop spans 15 amino acids. Germline assignment: CDR1 SGHNT and CDR2 YENEEA. This CDR3 is CASSLDRGVSGELLF. CDR3 DNA: TGTGCCAGCAGCTTGGACAGGGGGGTGTCCGGGGAGCTGCTTTTT. Combining the CDR3 with reference TRBV11-3 and TRBJ2-2 gives the whole variable domain EAGVVQSPRYKIIEKKQPVAFWCNPISGHNTLYWYLQNLGQGPELLIRYENEEAVDDSQLPKDRFSAERLKGVDSTLKIQPAELGDSAVYLCASSLDRGVSGELLFGEGSRLTVL.

This clonotype was recorded a few times. The junction shows a germline mismatch at one end, possibly a read error. The rearrangement uses TRBV12-3 or TRBV12-4 and TRBJ2-7; D is perhaps TRBD1 or TRBD2 (5 bases each). The CDR3 spans 14 residues. Here the CDR3 DNA reads TGTGCCAACAGTTTGTCGACAGACAACGGGAAGGCCTACTTC. This sequence encodes CANSLSTDNGKAYF.

The V gene is TRBV29-1, the J gene TRBJ2-7, with 9 bases lining up with TRBD2. The junction had 15 bases not matched to a gene; V was cut back by 5 bases and J by 7 bases. Germline CDR1 and CDR2: SQVTM and ANQGSEA. This CDR3 contains 15 residues. CDR3 sequence: CSVIIRAGGSGEQYF. CDR3 nucleotide sequence: TGCAGCGTTATTATCCGGGCGGGAGGGTCTGGTGAGCAGTACTTC.

V gene TRBV6-5 combines with J gene TRBJ1-5, with 7 bases identical to TRBD1. This CDR3 has 14 amino acids. With V trimmed by 6 bases and J by 4 bases, 6 bases remained unmatched. From germline, CDR1 is MNHEY and CDR2 SVGAGI. In nucleotides, the CDR3 is TGTGCCAGCAGAACAGGGGATAAGAATCAGCCCCAGCATTTT. Translated, it gives CASRTGDKNQPQHF.

Note on this clonotype: The junction departs from germline at one end; a sequencing error may be responsible. The chain links TRBV6-1 to TRBJ2-3, with a tentative D call TRBD1 (5 bases). The germline V gene encodes CDR1 MNHNS and CDR2 SASEGT. CDR3 length: 15 amino acids. DNA for the CDR3: TGTGCCAGTATCCTAAGGGGCGGATTCACAAATACGCAGTATTTT. It translates to CASILRGGFTNTQYF.

Points on this clonotype: Germline is not matched at one junction end, which may reflect a read error. The V and J genes are TRBV20-1 and TRBJ2-7; TRBD1 might be the D (6 bases). From germline, CDR1 is DFQATT and CDR2 SNEGSKA (reference sequence). The CDR3 runs to 11 residues. The CDR3 sequence is CSASTGPEQYF. The CDR3 DNA follows: TGCAGTGCTTCTACAGGGCCCGAGCAATACTTC.